This T cell receptor beta chain is from a study of blood T cell repertoires in COVID-19. About the study: T cells, B-cell-depleted T cells, or PBMCs supplied cDNA or gDNA.

Germline V CDR1 and CDR2: LGHDT, YNNKEL (reference sequence). CDR3 size: 16 residues. V was trimmed by 1 base and J by 2 bases, leaving 12 bases between them. Clones were sequenced by immunoSEQ multiplex PCR, and TCRdb holds only the in-frame ones, with some missing. This sample has 200,000 to 250,000 clones, with approximately 80% found just once. The sample taken for sequencing was PBMCs or T cells enriched from blood (not recorded which). The TCR sequence derives from a woman in her fifties or sixties who had recovered from COVID-19. This chain connects TRBV3-1 (or the pseudogene TRBV3-2) to TRBJ2-1; TRBD1 might be the D (6 bases). In nucleotides, the CDR3 is TGTGCCAGCAGCCAAGCCGGGCCAGGGGCCTACAATGAGCAGTTCTTC. Protein: CASSQAGPGAYNEQFF.